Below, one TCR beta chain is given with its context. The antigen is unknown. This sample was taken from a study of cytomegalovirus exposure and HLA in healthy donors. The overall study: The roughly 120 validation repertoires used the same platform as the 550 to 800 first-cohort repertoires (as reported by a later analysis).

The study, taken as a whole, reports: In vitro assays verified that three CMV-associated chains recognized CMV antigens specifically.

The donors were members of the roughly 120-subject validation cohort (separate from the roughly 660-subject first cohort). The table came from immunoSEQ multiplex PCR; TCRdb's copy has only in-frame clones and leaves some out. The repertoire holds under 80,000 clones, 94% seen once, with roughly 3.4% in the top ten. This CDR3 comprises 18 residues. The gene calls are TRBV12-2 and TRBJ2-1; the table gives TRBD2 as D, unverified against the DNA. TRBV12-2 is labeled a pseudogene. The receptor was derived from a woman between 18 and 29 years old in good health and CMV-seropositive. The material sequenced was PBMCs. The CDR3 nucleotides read TGTGCAAGTCGCTTAGTAGATCGCGGGGGCCCTATATACAATGAGCAGTTCTTC. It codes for CASRLVDRGGPIYNEQFF.